These T cell receptor beta chains were read from a single sample in a study of T cells in localized non-small cell lung cancer. Sequencing used immunoSEQ multiplex PCR; TCRdb keeps in-frame clones, though not all of them. The sample has roughly 28,000 clones; approximately 78% are singletons. Sequenced here: peripheral blood, sampled before any cancer treatment. The receptors here all came from a woman aged 40-70 years with stage I lung adenocarcinoma. Both conserved end residues are part of each CDR3. The order of the fields is D gene, clone size, J gene, V gene, CDR3 protein. D genes are given only for firm matches. Clone size is given for some rows only: seen once, a few or many times, or a class if the clone is expanded.

d_gene: -
abundance: -
j_gene: TRBJ2-3
v_gene: TRBV19
CDR3aa: CASRRDSNTDTQYF

d_gene: -
abundance: few
j_gene: TRBJ1-6
v_gene: TRBV14
CDR3aa: CASSLPGGNSPLHF

d_gene: TRBD1
abundance: -
j_gene: TRBJ2-1
v_gene: TRBV11-3
CDR3aa: CASSGRDREGRNEQFF

d_gene: -
abundance: -
j_gene: TRBJ1-2
v_gene: TRBV18
CDR3aa: CASSPLGTGQGYTF

d_gene: TRBD1
abundance: -
j_gene: TRBJ1-2
v_gene: TRBV7-3
CDR3aa: CASSSGQGRTGYTF

d_gene: -
abundance: -
j_gene: TRBJ1-2
v_gene: TRBV19
CDR3aa: CASSIGGRWSF

d_gene: -
abundance: -
j_gene: TRBJ1-5
v_gene: TRBV21-1
CDR3aa: CASSKEGAGRREAKRAHQPQHF

d_gene: -
abundance: -
j_gene: TRBJ1-6
v_gene: TRBV7-6
CDR3aa: CASSLRNSPLHF

d_gene: -
abundance: -
j_gene: TRBJ2-1
v_gene: TRBV7-8
CDR3aa: CASSLVAGAGNYNEQFF

d_gene: -
abundance: once
j_gene: TRBJ2-7
v_gene: TRBV5-1
CDR3aa: CASSFQGGSYEQYF

d_gene: -
abundance: -
j_gene: TRBJ2-2
v_gene: TRBV9
CDR3aa: CASSVETYGELFF

d_gene: -
abundance: -
j_gene: TRBJ2-7
v_gene: TRBV6-5
CDR3aa: CASSYDSWVGEQYF

d_gene: -
abundance: once
j_gene: TRBJ2-5
v_gene: TRBV1
CDR3aa: CTSSPGTPGRQETQYF

d_gene: -
abundance: few
j_gene: TRBJ1-4
v_gene: TRBV2
CDR3aa: CASSAGSTNEKLFF

d_gene: -
abundance: -
j_gene: TRBJ1-1
v_gene: TRBV25-1
CDR3aa: CASVGRGATEAFF

d_gene: -
abundance: -
j_gene: TRBJ1-1
v_gene: TRBV7-9
CDR3aa: CASSLERGEAFF

d_gene: TRBD1
abundance: -
j_gene: TRBJ1-6
v_gene: TRBV19
CDR3aa: CASSIGTGNSPLHF

d_gene: -
abundance: once
j_gene: TRBJ1-2
v_gene: TRBV7-9
CDR3aa: CASSQNYGQRDYGYTF

d_gene: -
abundance: -
j_gene: TRBJ1-6
v_gene: TRBV4-1
CDR3aa: CASSQDPSYNSPLHF

d_gene: -
abundance: -
j_gene: TRBJ1-2
v_gene: TRBV6-1
CDR3aa: CASSVFQVPIDGYTF

d_gene: -
abundance: -
j_gene: TRBJ1-3
v_gene: TRBV5-6
CDR3aa: CASSLLLNSGNTIYF

d_gene: TRBD1
abundance: -
j_gene: TRBJ2-5
v_gene: TRBV29-1
CDR3aa: CSVEAGRQGIQETQYF